This entry is about one T cell receptor (beta chain). This entry comes from a study of blood T cell repertoires in COVID-19. Only in-frame clones appear in the TCRdb table, and some are missing; sequencing was by immunoSEQ multiplex PCR. Of tens of thousands of clones listed, around 77% are singletons. CDR3 length: 18 amino acids. Germline V lookup: CDR1 KGHSH, CDR2 LQKENI. The V end lost 2 bases, the J end lost 4 bases, and 23 bases lay between the germline ends. The source of this sequence is a man in his 70s with COVID-19, enrolled during active disease. Material: peripheral blood. The rearrangement joins TRBV18 to TRBJ1-2, with D possibly TRBD1 on 6 matching bases. The CDR3 DNA follows: TGTGCCAGCTCACCAACCCTCTTAGACAGGACCCCTGGCTATGGCTACACCTTC. Its protein product is CASSPTLLDRTPGYGYTF.